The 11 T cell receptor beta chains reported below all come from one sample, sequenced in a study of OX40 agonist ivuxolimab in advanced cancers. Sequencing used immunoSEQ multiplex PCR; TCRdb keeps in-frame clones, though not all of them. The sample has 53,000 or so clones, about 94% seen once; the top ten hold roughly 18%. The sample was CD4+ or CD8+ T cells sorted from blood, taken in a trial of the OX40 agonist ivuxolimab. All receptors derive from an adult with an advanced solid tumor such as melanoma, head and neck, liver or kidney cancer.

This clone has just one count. This CDR3 is CASSLNPTGGIGELFF. In DNA, the CDR3 is TGTGCCAGCAGTTTAAACCCCACAGGGGGCATCGGGGAGCTGTTTTTT. This chain links TRBV27 with TRBJ2-2; 9 bases match TRBD1. CDR3 length: 16 residues. The V gene end was trimmed by 2 bases and the J gene end by 7 bases; junction bases not matched to a gene: 8. Germline loops: CDR1 MNHEY, CDR2 SMNVEV (reference sequence).

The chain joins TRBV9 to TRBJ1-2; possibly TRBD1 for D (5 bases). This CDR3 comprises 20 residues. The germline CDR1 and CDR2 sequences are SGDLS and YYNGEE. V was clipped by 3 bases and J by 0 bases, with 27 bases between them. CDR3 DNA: TGTGCCAGCAGCGCTTGGGACGGACCCACTCCCTTTGAGCCTAACTATGGCTACACCTTC. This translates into CASSAWDGPTPFEPNYGYTF.

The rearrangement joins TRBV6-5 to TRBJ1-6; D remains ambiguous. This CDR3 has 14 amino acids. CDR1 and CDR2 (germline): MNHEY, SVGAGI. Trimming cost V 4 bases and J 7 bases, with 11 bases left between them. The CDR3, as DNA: TGTGCCAGCAGTTTTAAGAATTCCAATTCACCCCTCCACTTT. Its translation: CASSFKNSNSPLHF.

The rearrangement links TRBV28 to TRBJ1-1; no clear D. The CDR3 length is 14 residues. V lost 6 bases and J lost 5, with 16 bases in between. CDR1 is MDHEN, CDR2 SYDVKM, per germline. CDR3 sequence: CASSHGPRGTEAFF. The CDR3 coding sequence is TGTGCCAGCAGCCATGGGCCTCGCGGAACTGAAGCTTTCTTT.

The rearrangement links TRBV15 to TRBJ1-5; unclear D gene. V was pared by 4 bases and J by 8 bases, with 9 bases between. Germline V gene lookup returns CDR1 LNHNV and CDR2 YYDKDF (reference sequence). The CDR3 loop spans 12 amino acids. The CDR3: CATSIRMEPQHF. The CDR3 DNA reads TGTGCCACCAGCATCCGAATGGAGCCCCAGCATTTT.

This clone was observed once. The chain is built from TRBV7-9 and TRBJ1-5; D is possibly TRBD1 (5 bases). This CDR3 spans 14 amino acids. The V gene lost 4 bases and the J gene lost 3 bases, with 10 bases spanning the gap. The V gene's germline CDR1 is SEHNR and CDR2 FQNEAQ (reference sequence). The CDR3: CASSSQGTNQPQHF. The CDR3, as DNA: TGTGCCAGCAGCTCGCAGGGTACCAATCAGCCCCAGCATTTT.

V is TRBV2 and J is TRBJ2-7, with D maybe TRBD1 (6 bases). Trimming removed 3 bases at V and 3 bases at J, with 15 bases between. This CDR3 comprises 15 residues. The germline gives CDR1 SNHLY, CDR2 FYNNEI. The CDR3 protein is CASSETDSQYYEQYF. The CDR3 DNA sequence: TGTGCCAGCAGTGAGACGGACAGCCAGTACTACGAGCAGTACTTC. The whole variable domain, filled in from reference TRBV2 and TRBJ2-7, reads EPEVTQTPSHQVTQMGQEVILRCVPISNHLYFYWYRQILGQKVEFLVSFYNNEISEKSEIFDDQFSVERPDGSNFTLKIRSTKLEDSAMYFCASSETDSQYYEQYFGPGTRLTVT.

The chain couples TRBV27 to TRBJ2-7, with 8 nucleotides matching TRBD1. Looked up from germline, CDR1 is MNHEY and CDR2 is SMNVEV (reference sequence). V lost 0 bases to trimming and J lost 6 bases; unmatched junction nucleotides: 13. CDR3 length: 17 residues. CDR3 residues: CASSLSMETGVFSEQYF. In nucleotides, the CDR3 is TGTGCCAGCAGTTTATCGATGGAGACAGGGGTTTTCAGCGAGCAGTACTTC.

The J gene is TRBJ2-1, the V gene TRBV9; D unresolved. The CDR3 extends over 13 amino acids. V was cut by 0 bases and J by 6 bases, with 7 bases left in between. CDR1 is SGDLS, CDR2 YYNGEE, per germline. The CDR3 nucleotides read TGTGCCAGCAGCGTAGGCGCCAGCAATGAGCAGTTCTTC. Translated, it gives CASSVGASNEQFF.

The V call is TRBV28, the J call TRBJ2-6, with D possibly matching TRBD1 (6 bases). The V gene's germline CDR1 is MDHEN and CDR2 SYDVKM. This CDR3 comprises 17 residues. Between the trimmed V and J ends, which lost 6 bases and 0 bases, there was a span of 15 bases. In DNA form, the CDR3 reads TGTGCCAGCAGAATGACAGGAGGCTTCTCTGGGGCCAACGTCCTGACTTTC. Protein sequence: CASRMTGGFSGANVLTF. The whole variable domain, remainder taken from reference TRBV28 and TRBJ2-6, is DVKVTQSSRYLVKRTGEKVFLECVQDMDHENMFWYRQDPGLGLRLIYFSYDVKMKEKGDIPEGYSVSREKKERFSLILESASTNQTSMYLCASRMTGGFSGANVLTFGAGSRLTVL.

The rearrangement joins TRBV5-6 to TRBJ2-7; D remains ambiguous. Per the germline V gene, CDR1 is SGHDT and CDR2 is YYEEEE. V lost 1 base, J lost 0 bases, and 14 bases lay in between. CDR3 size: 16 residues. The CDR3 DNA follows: TGTGCCAGCAGCTTGTCGCTTTACGGCGACTCCTACGAGCAGTACTTC. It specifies CASSLSLYGDSYEQYF.